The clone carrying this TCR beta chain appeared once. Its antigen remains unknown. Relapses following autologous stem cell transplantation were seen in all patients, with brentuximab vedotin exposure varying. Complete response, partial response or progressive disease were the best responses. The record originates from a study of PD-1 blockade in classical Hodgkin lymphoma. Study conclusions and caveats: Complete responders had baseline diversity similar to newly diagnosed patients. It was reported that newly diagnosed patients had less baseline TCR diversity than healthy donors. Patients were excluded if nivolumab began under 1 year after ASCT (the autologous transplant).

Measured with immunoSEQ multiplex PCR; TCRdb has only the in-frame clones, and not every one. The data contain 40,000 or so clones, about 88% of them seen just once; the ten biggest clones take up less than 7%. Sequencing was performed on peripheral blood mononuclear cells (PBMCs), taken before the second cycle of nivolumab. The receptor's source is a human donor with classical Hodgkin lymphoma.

CDR3 DNA sequence: TGTGCCAGCAGCCAGAACTTCTATGGCTACACCTTC. This gives the protein CASSQNFYGYTF. This chain joins TRBV14 and TRBJ1-2; D call uncertain. Germline V gives CDR1 SGHDN, CDR2 FVKESK. V lost 3 bases and J lost 4, with 6 bases in between. This CDR3 spans 12 amino acids.